This is a list of T cell receptor beta chains from one sample in a study of cytomegalovirus exposure and HLA in healthy donors. Assay used: immunoSEQ multiplex PCR; TCRdb lists only in-frame clones, some missing. The sample comprises over 200,000 clones, 88% of which are singletons, and 2.5% to 3.5% rests with the top ten. Sequenced: PBMCs. These receptors were taken from a young woman in good health and CMV-seronegative. Both conserved end residues are part of each CDR3. A D gene is named only where the DNA matches it firmly. Size is stated for part of the rows, as once, few or many counts, or as a class when the clone is expanded.

D | J | V | size | CDR3 | DNA
TRBD2 | TRBJ2-2 | TRBV10-3 | . | CAISPGLADGELFF | TGTGCCATCAGTCCGGGACTAGCGGACGGGGAGCTGTTTTTT
. | TRBJ2-5 | TRBV28 | . | CASKEGQAYQETQYF | TGTGCCAGCAAGGAAGGCCAGGCCTACCAAGAGACCCAGTACTTC
TRBD1 | TRBJ1-1 | TRBV6-1 | . | CASSGQGAQRLINTEAFF | TGTGCCAGCAGTGGACAGGGGGCGCAGCGACTGATTAACACTGAAGCTTTCTTT
. | TRBJ1-2 | TRBV2 | . | CASSGDNIGGYTF | TGTGCCAGCAGTGGCGACAATATCGGTGGCTACACCTTC
TRBD2 | TRBJ2-3 | TRBV28 | . | CASSQLSGLGTDTQYF | TGTGCCAGCAGCCAGCTTAGCGGACTAGGCACAGATACGCAGTATTTT
. | TRBJ1-1 | TRBV18 | . | CASSPFLPQGVHEAFF | TGTGCCAGCTCACCGTTTCTCCCGCAAGGGGTCCATGAAGCTTTCTTT
. | TRBJ2-5 | TRBV1 | . | CTSSQEYGGATQETQYF | TGCACCAGCAGCCAAGAATACGGGGGGGCCACCCAAGAGACCCAGTACTTC
TRBD1 | TRBJ1-1 | TRBV29-1 | . | CSVEEWRQGETEAFF | TGCAGCGTTGAAGAGTGGAGGCAGGGGGAGACTGAAGCTTTCTTT
TRBD2 | TRBJ2-2 | TRBV7-8 | . | CASSSRLASNTGELFF | TGTGCCAGCAGCTCCAGACTAGCGAGTAACACCGGGGAGCTGTTTTTT
TRBD2 | TRBJ2-3 | TRBV28 | . | CASSILAGGGDTQYF | TGTGCCAGCAGTATATTAGCGGGAGGGGGAGATACGCAGTATTTT
TRBD1 | TRBJ2-1 | TRBV6-5 | . | CASSYDRVVPEQFF | TGTGCCAGCAGTTACGACAGGGTCGTTCCTGAGCAGTTCTTC
TRBD2 | TRBJ2-3 | TRBV19 | . | CASTSGRETDTQYF | TGTGCCAGTACCTCAGGGAGGGAGACAGATACGCAGTATTTT
TRBD1 | TRBJ1-5 | TRBV27 | . | CASSLSYRGQPQHF | TGTGCCAGCAGTTTATCTTACAGGGGTCAGCCCCAGCATTTT
. | TRBJ2-1 | TRBV5-6 | . | CASSSQGSEQFF | TGTGCCAGCAGCTCGCAGGGGAGTGAGCAGTTCTTC
. | TRBJ2-1 | TRBV6-5 | . | CASSYSRYSSYNEQFF | TGTGCCAGCAGTTACTCGCGGTATAGCTCCTACAATGAGCAGTTCTTC
. | TRBJ2-3 | TRBV11-3 | . | CASSLGGGAGDTQYF | TGTGCCAGCAGCTTAGGAGGGGGAGCAGGCGATACGCAGTATTTT
. | TRBJ1-3 | TRBV20-1 | . | CSAAAGNTIYF | TGCAGTGCTGCGGCAGGAAACACCATATATTTT
. | TRBJ1-1 | TRBV6-5 | . | CASRQIRMNTEAFF | TGTGCCAGCCGACAGATCCGAATGAACACTGAAGCTTTCTTT
. | TRBJ2-1 | TRBV7-6 | . | CASSLDFYNEQFF | TGTGCCAGCAGCTTGGACTTTTACAATGAGCAGTTCTTC
. | TRBJ1-5 | TRBV27 | . | CASSFGGAVNQPQHF | TGTGCCAGCAGTTTCGGCGGGGCCGTCAATCAGCCCCAGCATTTT
TRBD2 | TRBJ2-7 | TRBV6-5 | . | CASRYKRDSYEQYF | TGTGCCAGCAGATATAAGCGGGACTCCTACGAGCAGTACTTC
. | TRBJ2-2 | TRBV4-1 | . | CASSQDLAAANTGELFF | TGCGCCAGCAGCCAAGATCTGGCGGCCGCGAACACCGGGGAGCTGTTTTTT
TRBD2 | TRBJ2-1 | TRBV7-8 | . | CASSLDLSGSRDEQFF | TGTGCCAGCAGCTTAGATCTTAGCGGGAGTAGGGATGAGCAGTTCTTC
. | TRBJ2-2 | TRBV18 | . | CASSPGPGELFF | TGTGCCAGCTCACCGGGGCCCGGGGAGCTGTTTTTT
. | TRBJ2-1 | TRBV28 | . | CASSLDRSFYNEQFF | TGTGCCAGCAGTTTGGACAGATCCTTTTACAATGAGCAGTTCTTC
TRBD1 | TRBJ1-1 | TRBV29-1 | few | CSAGQAEAFF | TGCAGCGCAGGACAGGCTGAAGCTTTCTTT
. | TRBJ2-2 | TRBV9 | . | CASSVGTGNGELFF | TGTGCCAGCAGCGTAGGGACTGGGAACGGGGAGCTGTTTTTT
TRBD1 | TRBJ2-1 | TRBV2 | . | CASSDRQGASYNEQFF | TGTGCCAGCAGTGATCGGCAGGGGGCTTCCTACAATGAGCAGTTCTTC
. | TRBJ1-2 | TRBV7-9 | few | CASSLVLSGYTF | TGTGCCAGCAGCTTAGTACTGAGTGGCTACACCTTC
. | TRBJ1-3 | TRBV18 | . | CASSPLGKGALSGNTIYF | TGTGCCAGCTCACCTTTGGGGAAGGGAGCCCTCTCTGGAAACACCATATATTTT
. | TRBJ2-1 | TRBV15 | . | CATSRVGRTHTYNEQFF | TGTGCCACCAGCAGAGTTGGGAGGACTCACACCTACAATGAGCAGTTCTTC
. | TRBJ2-3 | TRBV28 | . | CASSSPGAGVKPDTQYF | TGTGCCAGCAGTTCCCCAGGGGCGGGAGTTAAGCCAGATACGCAGTATTTT
. | TRBJ2-2 | TRBV4-1 | . | CASSQGAQGLSGELFF | TGCGCCAGCAGCCAAGGCGCCCAGGGGTTGTCCGGGGAGCTGTTTTTT
. | TRBJ2-7 | TRBV5-1 | . | CASSNIQGSYEQYF | TGCGCCAGCAGCAATATACAGGGTTCCTACGAGCAGTACTTC
. | TRBJ1-1 | TRBV6-1 | . | CAIVGHGGTEAFF | TGTGCCATCGTAGGACACGGGGGCACTGAAGCTTTCTTT
. | TRBJ2-7 | TRBV9 | . | CASSVADLGYEQYF | TGTGCCAGCAGCGTAGCTGACCTAGGCTACGAGCAGTACTTC
TRBD2 | TRBJ2-2 | TRBV5-8 | once | CASSFGATTSDTGELFF | TGTGCCAGCAGCTTCGGCGCTACGACTAGCGACACCGGGGAGCTGTTTTTT
. | TRBJ2-1 | TRBV7-3 | . | CASSLTLGARYNEQFF | TGTGCCAGCAGCTTAACACTGGGGGCTCGGTACAATGAGCAGTTCTTC
. | TRBJ2-5 | TRBV5-1 | . | CASTPQETQYF | TGCGCCAGCACCCCTCAAGAGACCCAGTACTTC
TRBD1 | TRBJ1-2 | TRBV27 | . | CASSRRGLENYGYTF | TGTGCCAGCAGTAGGAGGGGGCTCGAGAACTATGGCTACACCTTC
TRBD1 | TRBJ1-2 | TRBV27 | . | CASSLKDRDGYTF | TGTGCCAGCAGTTTGAAGGACAGGGATGGCTACACCTTC
. | TRBJ2-7 | TRBV9 | . | CASSVGGAGSDEQYF | TGTGCCAGCAGCGTAGGGGGCGCAGGGTCGGACGAGCAGTACTTC
. | TRBJ1-4 | TRBV14 | . | CASSQGTWGGKLFF | TGTGCCAGCAGCCAAGGGACTTGGGGGGGAAAACTGTTTTTT
TRBD1 | TRBJ2-5 | TRBV19 | . | CASSRTGVKETQYF | TGTGCCAGTAGTCGGACAGGGGTAAAAGAGACCCAGTACTTC
TRBD2 | TRBJ2-1 | TRBV6-5 | . | CASSSTSRSYNEQFF | TGTGCCAGCAGTTCGACTAGCCGCTCGTACAATGAGCAGTTCTTC
TRBD1 | TRBJ1-2 | TRBV27 | . | CASSPYRTGHYTF | TGTGCCAGCAGTCCCTATCGGACAGGGCACTACACCTTC
. | TRBJ2-7 | TRBV6-6 | . | CASSAWGSGSYEQYF | TGTGCCAGCAGCGCCTGGGGTAGCGGCTCCTACGAGCAGTACTTC
TRBD2 | TRBJ2-3 | TRBV11-3 | . | CASSLGTSGRTDTQYF | TGTGCCAGCAGCTTGGGAACTAGCGGGAGAACAGATACGCAGTATTTT
. | TRBJ1-2 | TRBV7-2 | . | CASSSGEGYYGYTF | TGTGCCAGCAGCTCTGGGGAGGGTTACTATGGCTACACCTTC
. | TRBJ2-7 | TRBV6-1 | . | CASSRAYEQYF | TGTGCCAGCAGTCGAGCCTACGAGCAGTACTTC
TRBD1 | TRBJ2-7 | TRBV28 | . | CASSLSAGTGSSISSYEQYF | TGTGCCAGCAGTTTATCAGCCGGGACAGGGAGTTCCATAAGCTCCTACGAGCAGTACTTC